Presented here are 7 T cell receptor beta chains from one specimen sequenced in a study of cytomegalovirus exposure and HLA in healthy donors. PCR used 60 Vbeta primers and 13 Jbeta primers. Sequencing was performed with immunoSEQ multiplex PCR; in TCRdb, only in-frame clones are kept and a portion is missing. This sample's table has around 150,000 clones. Sequencing was carried out using PBMCs. The source is a woman between 55 and 75 years old in good health and CMV-seronegative.

The V gene is TRBV2, the J gene TRBJ2-3; D remains ambiguous. The germline V gene encodes CDR1 SNHLY and CDR2 FYNNEI. CDR3 length: 13 residues. Trimming removed 7 bases at V and 0 bases at J, with 8 bases between. Here the CDR3 reads CASKTTSTDTQYF. The CDR3 DNA follows: TGTGCCAGCAAAACTACGAGCACAGATACGCAGTATTTT.

The chain recombines TRBV13 with TRBJ2-7; TRBD1 matches 10 bases. The germline CDR1 and CDR2 sequences are PRHDT and FYEKMQ (reference sequence). The J segment lost 1 base and the V segment lost 3 bases, leaving 3 bases of the junction unmatched. The CDR3 sequence is 15 residues long. The DNA of the CDR3 is TGTGCCAGCAGCTTTGGGACAGGGGCGTCCTACGAGCAGTACTTC. Residues: CASSFGTGASYEQYF.

The V call is TRBV6-1, the J call TRBJ2-7; possible D gene TRBD2, 6 bases. Trimming pared 8 bases from V and 1 base from J, leaving 6 bases between. The CDR3 is 11 amino acids. Germline-derived CDR1 and CDR2 are MNHNS and SASEGT. The CDR3 DNA follows: TGTGCCAGCCGGGGGTCCTACGAGCAGTACTTC. This encodes CASRGSYEQYF.

Details on this clone: A junction boundary mismatches the germline segment, possibly from a read error. The chain links TRBV6-1 to TRBJ2-3; 10 bases agree with TRBD2. This CDR3 is built from 11 residues. The germline V gene has CDR1 MNHNS and CDR2 SASEGT. In DNA form, the CDR3 reads TGTGCCAGCAGTGAACTAGCGGGAGTAAGTTTT. Translation gives CASSELAGVSF.

V is TRBV5-6 and J is TRBJ1-2, with 7 bases identical to TRBD1. The CDR3 consists of 16 residues. Trimming at V came to 0 bases and at J to 2 bases, leaving 7 bases not matched to a gene. From germline, CDR1 is SGHDT and CDR2 YYEEEE. The CDR3 reads CASSLAPRGSNYGYTF. CDR3 in DNA: TGTGCCAGCAGCTTGGCCCCCAGGGGGTCGAACTATGGCTACACCTTC. Based on the CDR3 plus reference TRBV5-6 and TRBJ1-2, the full variable domain is DAGVTQSPTHLIKTRGQQVTLRCSPKSGHDTVSWYQQALGQGPQFIFQYYEEEERQRGNFPDRFSGHQFPNYSSELNVNALLLGDSALYLCASSLAPRGSNYGYTFGSGTRLTVV.

The rearrangement uses TRBV7-2 and TRBJ2-3; 7 bases map to TRBD2. The germline V gene encodes CDR1 SGHTA and CDR2 FQGNSA. V shed 5 bases, J shed 6 bases, and the junction held 5 bases outside the gene matches. The CDR3 spans 13 residues. This chain's CDR3 is CASSSLAEDTQYF. The CDR3, as DNA: TGTGCCAGCAGCAGTCTAGCGGAGGATACGCAGTATTTT.

The chain is built from TRBV4-3 and TRBJ2-7, with TRBD1 matching 10 bases. Trimming took 0 bases from V and 3 from J; bases not matched to a gene: 11. In germline, CDR1 is LGHNA, CDR2 YSLEER. CDR3 length: 18 residues. The CDR3 nucleotides are TGCGCCAGCAGCCAAGATCCCCGGGACAGGGGTTTCGGCTACGAGCAGTACTTC. Translated: CASSQDPRDRGFGYEQYF.